The clone carrying this TCR beta chain was seen just once. These data come from a study of blood T cell repertoires in COVID-19. Study-level information: Donors in the United States, Italy and Spain gave samples during acute or convalescent COVID-19. The analysed material was cDNA or gDNA that came from T cells, B-cell-depleted T cells, or PBMCs.

Original handling: Reference gene primer amplification gave nucleated cell count estimates. Sequencing was performed with immunoSEQ multiplex PCR; in TCRdb, only in-frame clones are kept and a portion is missing. V and J calls plus clone size are reproduced from that table; the DNA served to infer D and trimming. The data contain around 50,000 clones, 77% of them singletons. Sample: peripheral blood. This receptor was obtained from a human donor with active or convalescent COVID-19. The donor label of this sample is uncertain.

CDR3 residues: CASSPPRRGGSMNTEAFF. The CDR3 bases are TGTGCCAGCTCACCCCCCCGGAGAGGGGGCTCCATGAACACTGAAGCTTTCTTT. The rearrangement joins TRBV18 to TRBJ1-1, with 7 bases matching TRBD1. V shed 3 bases and J 0 bases; nucleotides not matched to a gene: 13. The CDR3 sequence is 18 residues long. Germline CDR1 KGHSH, CDR2 LQKENI.